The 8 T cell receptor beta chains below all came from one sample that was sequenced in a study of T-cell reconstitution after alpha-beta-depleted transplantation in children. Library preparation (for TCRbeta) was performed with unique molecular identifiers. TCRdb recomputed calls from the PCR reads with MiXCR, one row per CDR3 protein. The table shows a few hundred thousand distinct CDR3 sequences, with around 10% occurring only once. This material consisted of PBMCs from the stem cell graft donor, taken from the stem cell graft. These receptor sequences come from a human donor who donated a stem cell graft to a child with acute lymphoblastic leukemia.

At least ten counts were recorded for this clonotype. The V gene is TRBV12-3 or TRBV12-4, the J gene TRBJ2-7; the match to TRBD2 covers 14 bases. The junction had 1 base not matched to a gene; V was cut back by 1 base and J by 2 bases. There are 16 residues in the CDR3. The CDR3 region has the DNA TGTGCCAGCAGTTTAGGACTAGCGGGAGGGACCTACGAGCAGTACTTC. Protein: CASSLGLAGGTYEQYF.

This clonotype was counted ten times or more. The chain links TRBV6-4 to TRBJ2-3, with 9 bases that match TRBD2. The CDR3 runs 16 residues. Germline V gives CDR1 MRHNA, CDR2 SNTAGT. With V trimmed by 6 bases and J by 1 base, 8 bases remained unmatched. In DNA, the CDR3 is TGTGCCAGCAGAGAACATAGCGGGAGCGGCACAGATACGCAGTATTTT. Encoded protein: CASREHSGSGTDTQYF.

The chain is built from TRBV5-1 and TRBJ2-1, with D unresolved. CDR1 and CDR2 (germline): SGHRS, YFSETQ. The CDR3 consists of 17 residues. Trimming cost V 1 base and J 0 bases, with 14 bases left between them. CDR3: CASSLYKVPGSYNEQFF. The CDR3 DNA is TGCGCCAGCAGCTTGTATAAGGTCCCTGGCTCCTACAATGAGCAGTTCTTC.

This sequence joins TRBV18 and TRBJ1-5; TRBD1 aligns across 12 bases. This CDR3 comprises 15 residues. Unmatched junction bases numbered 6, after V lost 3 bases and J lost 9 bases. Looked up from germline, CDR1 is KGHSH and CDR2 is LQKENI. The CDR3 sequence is CASSPGQGAPPPQHF. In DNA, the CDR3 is TGTGCCAGCTCACCGGGACAGGGGGCCCCCCCGCCCCAGCATTTT.

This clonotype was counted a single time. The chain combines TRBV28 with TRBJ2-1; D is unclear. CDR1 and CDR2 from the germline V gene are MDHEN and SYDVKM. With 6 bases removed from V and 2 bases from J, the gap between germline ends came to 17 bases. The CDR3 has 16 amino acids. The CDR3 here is CASRYHSTYTYNEQFF. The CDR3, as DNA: TGTGCCAGCAGATACCACAGCACCTACACCTACAATGAGCAGTTCTTC.

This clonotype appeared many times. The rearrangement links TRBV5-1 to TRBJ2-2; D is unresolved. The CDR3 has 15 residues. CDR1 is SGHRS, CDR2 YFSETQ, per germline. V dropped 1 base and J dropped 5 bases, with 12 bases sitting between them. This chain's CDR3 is CASSLRADRTGELFF. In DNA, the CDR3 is TGCGCCAGCAGCTTGAGGGCTGATCGAACCGGGGAGCTGTTTTTT.

CDR3 sequence reads: CASSVSGRYNEQFF. As DNA, the CDR3 is TGTGCCAGTAGTGTGAGCGGGAGGTACAATGAGCAGTTCTTC. The gene calls are TRBV19 and TRBJ2-1; TRBD2 matches at 9 bases. Trimming removed 5 bases from V and 4 bases from J; junction bases left unmatched: 3. The germline V gene has CDR1 LNHDA and CDR2 SQIVND (reference sequence). The CDR3 covers 14 residues.

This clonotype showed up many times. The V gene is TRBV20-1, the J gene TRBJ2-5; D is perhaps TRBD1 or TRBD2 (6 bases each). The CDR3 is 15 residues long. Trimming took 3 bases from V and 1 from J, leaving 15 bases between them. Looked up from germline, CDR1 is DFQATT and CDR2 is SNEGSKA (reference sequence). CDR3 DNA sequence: TGCAGTGCTAGGGACGCCGGGGGCCGCCAAGAGACCCAGTACTTC. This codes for CSARDAGGRQETQYF.